This TCR beta chain was captured by sequencing in a study of T cell clonality in common variable immunodeficiency (dated by TCRdb to 2013 to 2016). For sequencing input, CVID and control samples contributed equivalent amounts of genomic DNA. For every sample, a 60 bp segment covering the rearranged TCRbeta CDR3 region was amplified and then sequenced. TCRbeta amplification used the immunoSEQ assay, a bias-corrected multiplex PCR with high-throughput sequencing. For the original study's pipeline: Each unique nucleotide sequence was treated as a clone and annotated with V, D and J genes, copy number and frequency. Sequences were labeled productive if in frame, and non-productive if out of frame or containing stop codons. Clonality was calculated from Shannon's entropy as previously described. The predicted amino acid sequences of productive clones were used to derive mean CDR3 Kyte-Doolittle hydropathy. Scaled V gene usage was hierarchically clustered using Manhattan distance and complete linkage with the R hclust function. Sharing of clones by CDR3 amino acid sequence was evaluated by resampling 12 repertoires per group over 100 rounds. The repertoires were searched for approximately 72 published EBV-specific TCRbeta sequences and 245 published CMV-specific TCRbeta sequences. Two CVID samples that yielded fewer than 10,000 sequences were excluded from the analysis, so approximately 40 CVID repertoires were retained. TCRdb took this table from immuneACCESS and kept in-frame rearrangements with V and J called. Such tables lack part of the clones; where checked against another copy, unresolved V genes explain under half of the gap, and the rest is unexplained. V and J calls and clone size follow that table, whereas D and trimming were derived from the DNA. In this sample the table shows 40,000 or so clones, and no singletons are among them. The ten top clones hold under 4.5% of the sample.

Paper-wide results and their limitations: Differences among patients in the CVID cohort limited the correlations between repertoire features and clinical complications. TCRbeta clonality was higher in CVID subjects than in healthy controls (t-test p = 0.018), and the increase was most characteristic of about a third of subjects. Even though DNA input was the same, control samples had an average of around 82,000 unique sequences each, compared with some 32,000 in CVID samples. CVID TCRbeta sequences were reported to have fewer deletions and N-nucleotide insertions and to lack highly modified clones with 13 or more V deletions. Fewer TCRbeta clones were shared among CVID subjects than among healthy controls (p < 0.0001). It was noted by the authors that sequencing of the repertoires of T cell subpopulations would be needed to clarify the cause of the increased clonality in CVID.

Both CVID patients and healthy controls were predominantly of Caucasian heritage. Heparinized peripheral whole blood samples of about 4.5 to 8.5 ml were obtained from each donor. Genomic DNA from adults with common variable immune deficiency (CVID) and from healthy adult controls was used to sequence TCRbeta CDR3 repertoires. The control group was made up of 22 healthy adult volunteers (about 10 male and 12 female) whose ages ranged from 23 to 66 years, with a mean age of approximately 32. Diluted blood was subjected to density centrifugation over Hypaque 1077 or Ficoll-Paque for isolation of peripheral blood mononuclear cells. Genomic DNA was obtained from unsorted mononuclear cells through either Qiagen column purification or a centrifugation-based method. This clone showed up just a few times. The antigen this receptor binds is unknown. The sequence was collected from a person aged 18 to 75 in good health. Sequencing was performed on peripheral blood mononuclear cells.

The CDR3 DNA, read in part, is TGTGCCAGCAGCTTGAGGGGGACCTCCGGAGACACC. Translated, it reads CASSLRGTSGDT. The full CDR3 protein is CASSLRGTSGDTIYF. The V and J segments used are TRBV5-5 and TRBJ1-3; the D region possibly corresponds to TRBD1 (6 bases align). The read stops 3 residues short of the end of the CDR3; the missing end is completed from the germline J gene. CDR1 and CDR2 are drawn from the germline V gene (reference sequence): SGHKS, YYEKEE. Reading from cysteine to phenylalanine, the CDR3 counts 15 amino acids. The DNA covers only part of the CDR3, 36 bases in frame from base 1. V is shortened by 1 base, J by 8 bases, and the region joining them spans 16 bases.